The T cell receptor (beta chain) under discussion was sequenced for a study of human T cells and chemical hapten exposure. Study-level findings and limits: TCRs exceeding a frequency of 1 in 1000 stayed unchanged under DPC sensitization.

In the case of this clonotype: As yet, its antigen is unknown.

Germline CDR1 is LNHNV and CDR2 is YYDKDF (reference sequence). The CDR3 spans 14 residues. Trimming took 11 bases from V and 0 from J, leaving 13 bases between them. From whole blood left unfractionated, total RNA was extracted. As the library was built, unique molecular identifiers were attached to individual cDNA molecules. As originally analysed: From about 20,000 to 690,000 TCRs were found per sample, with a median of about 96,000. From the 5' RACE reads, TCRdb called clonotypes with MiXCR, one entry per CDR3 protein. TCRdb, rather than the study authors, made the V and J calls. The sample gives tens of thousands of distinct CDR3 sequences, 6% to 8.5% of which show up once; 2% to 2.5% is in the top ten.

The TCR sequence derives from a male donor in good health. The chain uses TRBV15 and TRBJ2-2; D not resolved. Written as DNA, the CDR3 is TGTGCCTCTCAAGGCGGTCCGAACACCGGGGAGCTGTTTTTT. It translates to CASQGGPNTGELFF.